This TCR beta chain is drawn from a study of cytomegalovirus exposure and HLA in healthy donors. V lost 5 bases, J lost 2 bases, and 3 bases stayed unmatched. Germline loops: CDR1 MNHEY, CDR2 SMNVEV (reference sequence). This CDR3 comprises 14 residues. Use of 60 Vbeta and 13 Jbeta primers characterized the PCR. Sequenced by immunoSEQ multiplex PCR; TCRdb stores in-frame clones only, minus some. Of about 120,000 clones in the sample, about 69% were seen once. Samples came from healthy bone marrow donors. The sequence was collected from a woman younger than 30 in good health and CMV-seronegative. Sequencing input: PBMCs. The chain links TRBV27 to TRBJ2-7; 10 positions match TRBD1. CDR3 amino acids: CASSPGQGTYEQYF. In DNA form, the CDR3 reads TGTGCCAGCAGTCCGGGACAGGGGACCTACGAGCAGTACTTC.